The text below deals with one T cell receptor beta chain. Its specificity is unknown. This record comes from a study of cytomegalovirus exposure and HLA in healthy donors. As for the study in general: Approximately 190 million T cells yielded approximately 100 million unique TCR beta sequences, as an earlier analysis found.

V lost 5 bases and J lost 1, with 13 bases in between. The germline gives CDR1 SGHRS, CDR2 YFSETQ. CDR3 size: 15 residues. General observations from the study: A later analysis associated 15,000 or so TCR beta sequences with HLA alleles at a 0.05 false discovery rate. Most TCR sequences showed up rarely, but some public TCRs showed up in many donors. In a later analysis, TCR beta V- and J-gene trimming was associated with a missense DCLRE1C variant.

The PCR used 60 Vbeta and 13 Jbeta primers. Sequencing used immunoSEQ multiplex PCR; TCRdb keeps in-frame clones, though not all of them. Altogether tens of thousands of clones are present, roughly 69% being singletons, with the ten largest covering about a fifth. The rearrangement joins TRBV5-1 to TRBJ2-1; D ambiguous. What was sequenced was PBMCs. The sequence derives from a man between 45 and 60 years old in good health and CMV-seropositive. The CDR3 sequence: CASRTTDESYNEQFF. As DNA, the CDR3 is TGCGCCAGCAGGACGACTGATGAGTCCTACAATGAGCAGTTCTTC. The complete variable domain, with remaining parts taken from reference TRBV5-1 and TRBJ2-1, reads KAGVTQTPRYLIKTRGQQVTLSCSPISGHRSVSWYQQTPGQGLQFLFEYFSETQRNKGNFPGRFSGRQFSNSRSEMNVSTLELGDSALYLCASRTTDESYNEQFFGPGTRLTVL.